A selection of T cell receptor beta chains follows, all from one sample in a study of T cells after posttransplantation cyclophosphamide. The table came from immunoSEQ multiplex PCR; TCRdb's copy has only in-frame clones and leaves some out. Recorded here are thousands of clones, none singletons. This material consisted of PBMCs, taken after allogeneic stem cell transplant with posttransplant cyclophosphamide. These receptors were collected from a female patient between 50 and 59 years old who received an allogeneic stem cell transplant from a related donor, was CMV-positive, and had no GVHD. Some T cells may be the graft donor's. Each CDR3 is given with its conserved first and last residue. The D gene is left open where the match is weak. Some rows have no size entry. The others give once, few or many, or a class for an expanded clone.

CASLGSASAYNEQFF	TGCGCCAGCCTGGGGTCAGCTAGCGCCTACAATGAGCAGTTCTTC	TRBV5-1	NA	TRBJ2-1	many
CASSYSGMLGGQETQYF	TGTGCCAGCAGCTATAGCGGGATGTTGGGGGGTCAAGAGACCCAGTACTTC	TRBV7-8	TRBD2	TRBJ2-5	many
CASSAGTGVETQYF	TGCGCCAGCAGCGCAGGGACAGGGGTGGAGACCCAGTACTTC	TRBV5-1	TRBD1	TRBJ2-5	many
CASSLVGQGNEKLFF	TGTGCCAGCAGCTTAGTCGGACAGGGCAATGAAAAACTGTTTTTT	TRBV7-2	TRBD1	TRBJ1-4	many
CASSQDSAGFGGNTIYF	TGCGCCAGCAGCCAAGATTCCGCGGGGTTCGGTGGAAACACCATATATTTT	TRBV4-1	NA	TRBJ1-3	many
CASSPSGVSTDTQYF	TGTGCCAGCAGCCCGAGCGGGGTTAGCACAGATACGCAGTATTTT	TRBV7-9	TRBD2	TRBJ2-3	many
CASSLSIFGLAGGTSTDTQYF	TGTGCCAGCAGTTTATCGATTTTCGGACTAGCGGGAGGGACTAGCACAGATACGCAGTATTTT	TRBV27	TRBD2	TRBJ2-3	many
CASSISRGAGDNEQFF	TGTGCCAGTAGTATCTCCCGGGGAGCGGGAGACAATGAGCAGTTCTTC	TRBV19	TRBD2	TRBJ2-1	medium-sized
CASSPPAVPGTEAFF	TGTGCCAGCTCACCACCGGCCGTCCCGGGCACTGAAGCTTTCTTT	TRBV18	NA	TRBJ1-1	many
CASSMGTGVYEQYF	TGTGCCAGTAGTATGGGGACAGGGGTTTACGAGCAGTACTTC	TRBV19	TRBD1	TRBJ2-7	medium-sized
CASSSGQGAYEQYF	TGTGCCAGCAGCTCGGGACAGGGGGCCTACGAGCAGTACTTC	TRBV27	TRBD1	TRBJ2-7	many
CASSSTSGRADTQYF	TGTGCCAGCAGCTCGACTAGCGGGAGGGCCGATACGCAGTATTTT	TRBV7-2	TRBD2	TRBJ2-3	many
CASSQDAHPGSSYEQYF	TGCGCCAGCAGCCAAGACGCACATCCAGGGAGCTCCTACGAGCAGTACTTC	TRBV4-3	NA	TRBJ2-7	many
CASSLGQGRGAFF	TGTGCCAGCAGCTTAGGCCAGGGAAGGGGGGCTTTCTTT	TRBV13	NA	TRBJ1-1	many
CAIKPRSSNTGELFF	TGTGCCATCAAGCCCCGTTCCTCGAACACCGGGGAGCTGTTTTTT	TRBV10-3	NA	TRBJ2-2	many
CASSEGRRNEKLFF	TGTGCCAGCAGTGAAGGGCGCAGGAATGAAAAACTGTTTTTT	TRBV6-1	NA	TRBJ1-4	many
CAWSPGLARGDQETQYF	TGTGCCTGGAGTCCGGGGTTGGCCAGGGGAGACCAAGAGACCCAGTACTTC	TRBV30	NA	TRBJ2-5	NA
CASSLGLAGGYEQFF	TGTGCCAGCAGTTTAGGACTAGCGGGGGGATATGAGCAGTTCTTC	TRBV28	TRBD2	TRBJ2-1	medium-sized
CAIREGTGTTNEKLFF	TGTGCCATCAGAGAAGGGACAGGGACAACTAATGAAAAACTGTTTTTT	TRBV10-3	TRBD1	TRBJ1-4	medium-sized
CASSPAGWGPGNTIYF	TGTGCCAGCTCACCAGCCGGTTGGGGGCCCGGAAACACCATATATTTT	TRBV18	NA	TRBJ1-3	many
CASSPSPGHGTSGNTIYF	TGTGCCAGCTCACCATCGCCTGGCCACGGGACAAGCGGAAACACCATATATTTT	TRBV18	NA	TRBJ1-3	many
CASSPGGGQPQHF	TGTGCCAGCAGCCCGGGGGGGGGACAGCCCCAGCATTTT	TRBV2	NA	TRBJ1-5	many
CASSDTGTSAQQFF	TGTGCCAGCAGCGATACCGGGACTAGCGCCCAGCAGTTCTTC	TRBV7-8	TRBD2	TRBJ2-1	many
CASGLVVWGANVLTF	TGTGCCAGCGGACTCGTCGTTTGGGGGGCCAACGTCCTGACTTTC	TRBV6-2/TRBV6-3	NA	TRBJ2-6	medium-sized
CASSLYRGTSGSSYNEQFF	TGTGCCAGCAGTTTATACCGGGGGACTAGCGGGAGCTCCTACAATGAGCAGTTCTTC	TRBV12-3/TRBV12-4	TRBD2	TRBJ2-1	many
CASSQGSAEQYF	TGTGCCAGCAGCCAGGGATCCGCCGAGCAGTACTTC	TRBV5-6	NA	TRBJ2-7	many
CASSLILAGAYEQYF	TGTGCCAGCAGCTTAATACTAGCGGGAGCCTACGAGCAGTACTTC	TRBV7-3	TRBD2	TRBJ2-7	many
CASSINREYEQYF	TGTGCCAGTAGTATAAACAGGGAATACGAGCAGTACTTC	TRBV19	NA	TRBJ2-7	many
CATTGMNTGELFF	TGTGCCACCACAGGGATGAACACCGGGGAGCTGTTTTTT	TRBV15	NA	TRBJ2-2	many
CASSGYQNSYNEQFF	TGTGCCAGCAGCGGTTACCAGAACTCCTACAATGAGCAGTTCTTC	TRBV7-2	NA	TRBJ2-1	many
CASSSSSGEWETQYF	TGTGCCAGCAGTTCCTCATCAGGGGAATGGGAGACCCAGTACTTC	TRBV28	NA	TRBJ2-5	many
CASSLFGQGQAEAFF	TGTGCCAGCAGCTTATTTGGACAGGGGCAGGCTGAAGCTTTCTTT	TRBV7-3	TRBD1	TRBJ1-1	many
CASSLNRGPGAEAFF	TGTGCCAGCAGTCTTAACAGGGGGCCTGGAGCTGAAGCTTTCTTT	TRBV14	TRBD1	TRBJ1-1	many
CAWSPTGDYGYTF	TGTGCCTGGAGTCCTACAGGGGACTATGGCTACACCTTC	TRBV30	TRBD1	TRBJ1-2	many
CASSLSSGRAFF	TGTGCCAGCAGCTTAAGCTCAGGTAGGGCTTTCTTT	TRBV11-2	NA	TRBJ1-1	few
CASSQVRDRNTGELFF	TGTGCCAGCAGCCAAGTACGGGACAGGAACACCGGGGAGCTGTTTTTT	TRBV14	TRBD1	TRBJ2-2	many
CANGGAFDGNTIYF	TGTGCCAACGGGGGGGCGTTTGATGGAAACACCATATATTTT	TRBV6-1	NA	TRBJ1-3	many
CASSPVQGGTDTQYF	TGTGCCAGCTCACCAGTCCAGGGAGGCACAGATACGCAGTATTTT	TRBV18	NA	TRBJ2-3	many
CASSLAPTRTMRQFF	TGTGCCAGCAGCTTAGCCCCGACAAGGACAATGAGGCAGTTCTTC	TRBV7-2	NA	TRBJ2-1	many
CASSPLLAGYNEQFF	TGTGCCAGCAGCCCCCTGCTAGCGGGGTACAATGAGCAGTTCTTC	TRBV7-9	TRBD2	TRBJ2-1	many
CAWSPGTSGSSNEQFF	TGTGCCTGGAGTCCTGGGACTAGCGGGAGTTCGAATGAGCAGTTCTTC	TRBV30	TRBD2	TRBJ2-1	many
CASSIGPTSGSTDTQYF	TGTGCCAGCAGCATTGGGCCTACTAGCGGCAGCACAGATACGCAGTATTTT	TRBV5-5	TRBD2	TRBJ2-3	many
CAWSVRGLVAEAFF	TGTGCCTGGAGTGTACGGGGTTTGGTGGCTGAAGCTTTCTTT	TRBV30	NA	TRBJ1-1	many
CASSYLSGQYNEQFF	TGTGCCAGCAGTTATTTATCGGGACAGTACAATGAGCAGTTCTTC	TRBV6-2/TRBV6-3	TRBD1	TRBJ2-1	many
CSVGRGNTEAFF	TGCAGCGTTGGTCGGGGGAACACTGAAGCTTTCTTT	TRBV29-1	NA	TRBJ1-1	many
CAWSVQEPPLHF	TGTGCCTGGAGTGTACAGGAACCACCCCTCCACTTT	TRBV30	NA	TRBJ1-6	NA
CAWSSTGTGDSPLHF	TGTGCCTGGAGCTCAACCGGGACAGGGGATTCACCCCTCCACTTT	TRBV30	TRBD1	TRBJ1-6	few
CASSYSTSGRLTYEQYF	TGTGCCAGCAGTTACTCGACTAGCGGGAGGCTTACCTACGAGCAGTACTTC	TRBV6-2/TRBV6-3	TRBD2	TRBJ2-7	many
CSAGETQYF	TGCAGTGCAGGAGAGACCCAGTACTTC	TRBV20-1	NA	TRBJ2-5	NA
CAGAEDSRGVQYF	TGTGCCGGGGCGGAAGATTCAAGAGGGGTTCAGTACTTC	TRBV30	NA	TRBJ2-4	many
CASRSAGNTGELFF	TGTGCCAGCCGTTCCGCGGGGAACACCGGGGAGCTGTTTTTT	TRBV12-3/TRBV12-4	NA	TRBJ2-2	many
CASSQGLGGSGVAGIIGELFF	TGCGCCAGCAGCCAGGGCTTAGGGGGGTCCGGGGTAGCGGGAATAATCGGGGAGCTGTTTTTT	TRBV4-3	TRBD2	TRBJ2-2	many
CASSTLAGAHNEQFF	TGTGCCAGCAGCACCCTAGCGGGGGCTCACAATGAGCAGTTCTTC	TRBV7-9	TRBD2	TRBJ2-1	many
CASSLEGVEQFF	TGTGCCAGCAGCTTGGAAGGGGTTGAGCAGTTCTTC	TRBV6-6	NA	TRBJ2-1	medium-sized